The rows below give T cell receptor beta chains drawn from one sample of a study of blood T cell repertoires in COVID-19. Assay used: immunoSEQ multiplex PCR; TCRdb lists only in-frame clones, some missing. The sample holds tens of thousands of clones, around four fifths seen once. Specimen: peripheral blood. The origin of the receptors is a human donor in a cohort sampled during active COVID-19. Each CDR3 is given with its conserved first and last residue. A D gene is named only where the DNA matches it firmly. Clone size is stated in some rows and not others, as once, few, many or a class when expanded.

TRBV6-5,NA,TRBJ2-3,14,TRBD2,TGTGCCAGCAGTCCCGGACTAGCGGCAGATACGCAGTATTTT,CASSPGLAADTQYF
TRBV5-1,NA,TRBJ1-2,14,TRBD1,TGCGCCAGCACCCCCGACAGGGGTAACTATGGCTACACCTTC,CASTPDRGNYGYTF
TRBV7-3,once,TRBJ2-3,18,NA,TGTGCCAGCAGCTCGACCTCGACAGGTCCTGGATCCACAGATACGCAGTATTTT,CASSSTSTGPGSTDTQYF
TRBV29-1,NA,TRBJ1-2,15,TRBD1,TGCAGCGTTGCATCCACGGGGACAGGCGTCTATGGCTACACCTTC,CSVASTGTGVYGYTF
TRBV18,NA,TRBJ2-7,16,TRBD2,TGTGCCAGCTCACCTGGCAATCAAGCGGGATCCTACGAGCAGTACTTC,CASSPGNQAGSYEQYF
TRBV30,NA,TRBJ1-4,14,TRBD1,TGTGCCTGGAGTCGGGACAGGGGGGGGTCAAAACTGTTTTTT,CAWSRDRGGSKLFF
TRBV7-2,NA,TRBJ2-7,15,NA,TGTGCCAGCAGCTCTTACAACGGAGCTTCCTACGAGCAGTACTTC,CASSSYNGASYEQYF
TRBV10-3,NA,TRBJ1-1,14,NA,TGTGCCATCAGTGATGGGGCGATTAACACTGAAGCTTTCTTT,CAISDGAINTEAFF
TRBV13,NA,TRBJ1-3,13,NA,TGTGCCAGCAGTAGATCAGGGGTGGACACCATATATTTT,CASSRSGVDTIYF
TRBV7-2,NA,TRBJ2-7,14,NA,TGTGCCAGCAGCCCACAGGGAACCCTCTACGAGCAGTACTTC,CASSPQGTLYEQYF
TRBV18,NA,TRBJ2-3,18,TRBD2,TGTGCCAGCTCTCAGCTAGCGGGAGGGCCCCGTGATGGAGATACGCAGTATTTT,CASSQLAGGPRDGDTQYF
TRBV9,NA,TRBJ2-2,16,TRBD2,TGTGCCAGCAGGGGGACTAGCGGGCAAATAACCGGGGAGCTGTTTTTT,CASRGTSGQITGELFF
TRBV6-2/TRBV6-3,NA,TRBJ1-2,17,TRBD1,TGTGCCAGCAGTGACCGGGACAGGGGCACTTCTAACTATGGCTACACCTTC,CASSDRDRGTSNYGYTF
TRBV3-1/TRBV3-2,NA,TRBJ2-3,17,NA,TGTGCCAGCAGCCAAACGAGAACCGGGATCGGAGAGGATACGCAGTATTTT,CASSQTRTGIGEDTQYF
TRBV5-5,NA,TRBJ2-3,17,NA,TGTGCCAGCAGCTTGACAACCAAACCACCCGCACAGGTTACGCAGTATTTT,CASSLTTKPPAQVTQYF
TRBV19,NA,TRBJ2-3,16,TRBD1,TGTGCCAGTAGTAACCGGGACAGGGGGCACGCAGATACGCAGTATTTT,CASSNRDRGHADTQYF
TRBV24-1,NA,TRBJ2-3,15,TRBD2,TGTGCCACCAGTGGGGAAGGGACTAGCTCAGATACGCAGTATTTT,CATSGEGTSSDTQYF
TRBV19,NA,TRBJ2-7,14,TRBD1,TGTGCCAGTCAACACCGGGACAGGGGGGACGAGCAGTACTTC,CASQHRDRGDEQYF
TRBV5-5,NA,TRBJ2-7,15,NA,TGTGCCAGCAGCCTCGATTATACCGGTAATTACGAGCAGTACTTC,CASSLDYTGNYEQYF
TRBV19,NA,TRBJ1-1,14,NA,TGTGCCAGTAGTCTAACAGGGAGGAACACTGAAGCTTTCTTT,CASSLTGRNTEAFF
TRBV29-1,NA,TRBJ1-1,12,TRBD1,TGCAGCGCGTCGGACAGGGAAACTGAAGCTTTCTTT,CSASDRETEAFF
TRBV3-1/TRBV3-2,NA,TRBJ2-5,14,TRBD1,TGTGCCAGCAGCCACCCGACAGGGGCAGAGACCCAGTACTTC,CASSHPTGAETQYF
TRBV6-2/TRBV6-3,NA,TRBJ2-5,14,TRBD1,TGTGCCAGCAGTCGACAGGGGGCAATGGAGACCCAGTACTTC,CASSRQGAMETQYF
TRBV19,NA,TRBJ1-1,12,NA,TGTGCCAGTAGTTTCAGGAACACTGAAGCTTTCTTT,CASSFRNTEAFF
TRBV6-2/TRBV6-3,NA,TRBJ2-1,16,TRBD1,TGTGCCAGCAGTTCCGCCGGACAGGTCGTCTACAATGAGCAGTTCTTC,CASSSAGQVVYNEQFF